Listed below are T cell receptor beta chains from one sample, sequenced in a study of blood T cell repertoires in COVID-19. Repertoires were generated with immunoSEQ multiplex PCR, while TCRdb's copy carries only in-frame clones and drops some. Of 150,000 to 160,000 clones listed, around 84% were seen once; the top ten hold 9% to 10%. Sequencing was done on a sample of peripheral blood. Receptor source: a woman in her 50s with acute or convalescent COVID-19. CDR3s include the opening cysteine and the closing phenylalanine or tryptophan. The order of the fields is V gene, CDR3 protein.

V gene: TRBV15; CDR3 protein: CATSRELIATDTQYF
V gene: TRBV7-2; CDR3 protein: CASSLRWRASYEQYF
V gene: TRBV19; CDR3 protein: CASSIDKWTNAQYF
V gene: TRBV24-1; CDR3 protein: CATTGQENTGELFF
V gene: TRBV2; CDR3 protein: CASSEGTPGQGAHEQYF
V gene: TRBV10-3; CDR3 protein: CATTGNSGYNEQFF
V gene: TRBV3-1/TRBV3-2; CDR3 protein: CASSRLQGASEKLFF
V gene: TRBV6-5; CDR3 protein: CAADMAGANVLTF
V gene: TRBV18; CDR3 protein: CASSPTSGTTDTQYF
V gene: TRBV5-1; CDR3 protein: CASSLLPGLDTDTQYF
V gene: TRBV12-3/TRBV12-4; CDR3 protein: CASSYRGFYGYTF
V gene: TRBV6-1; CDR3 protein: CASSQQAGDTGELFF
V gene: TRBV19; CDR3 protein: CASRGTAARPQHF
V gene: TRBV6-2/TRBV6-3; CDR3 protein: CASSSYRGGETQYF